One T cell receptor beta chain is described in this entry. Germline lookup yields CDR1 SNHLY and CDR2 FYNNEI. The CDR3 loop spans 14 amino acids. The junction had 9 bases not matched to a gene; V was cut back by 3 bases and J by 8 bases. This sample stems from a study of glioma-infiltrating T cells after dendritic cell vaccination. Time point: after dendritic cell vaccination, including at tumor progression/relapse. The PCR used 60 V beta and 13 J beta primers. Sequencing used immunoSEQ multiplex PCR; TCRdb keeps in-frame clones, though not all of them. The sample records 90,000 to 140,000 clones, roughly 90% being singletons.

The material sequenced was blood, taken after dendritic cell vaccination. The sequence came from a human donor with glioblastoma. The gene calls are TRBV2 and TRBJ1-2; TRBD1 matches at 7 bases. The CDR3 bases are TGTGCCAGCAGTGAGTCCGGGACAGACCTCGGCTACACCTTC. It is translated as CASSESGTDLGYTF.